The subject of this entry is one T cell receptor beta chain. The antigen is undetermined. This entry comes from a study of T cell repertoires in cytomegalovirus infection. Study-level background: As its CMV epitopes, the study selected recently identified HLA-C-restricted and well-studied HLA-B-restricted targets. It can be stated that public TCR beta signatures indicated CMV infection as well as a matching HLA type. Whole-study results and caveats: Cumulated frequencies of public TCR beta families served to identify carriers of CMV plus the relevant HLA. Ex vivo responses were dominated by HLA-C-restricted CMV-specific TCR beta clonotypes.

From the reads, TCRdb called clonotypes with MiXCR, one entry per CDR3 protein. The sample lists more than 250,000 distinct CDR3 sequences; approximately 25% were seen once. This CDR3 has 16 residues. V lost 5 bases and J lost 2; bases outside the gene matches: 7. CDR1 is MNHNS, CDR2 SASEGT, per germline. The sample in question was cultured PBMCs, obtained from culture after CMV antigen stimulation. This TCR was sampled from a human donor in good health (CMV status not recorded). Some clones in this sample may be carry-over from other donors' samples. The V call is TRBV6-1, the J call TRBJ2-2, with TRBD2 matching 8 bases. CDR3 protein: CASSRAGVANTGELFF. As DNA, the CDR3 is TGTGCCAGCAGTAGAGCGGGAGTTGCTAACACCGGGGAGCTGTTTTTT.